This T cell receptor (beta chain) was documented in a study of cytomegalovirus exposure and HLA in healthy donors. PCR amplification relied on 60 Vbeta primers (plus 13 Jbeta primers). Authors' analysis steps: Among the unique TCR beta chains that a later analysis counted, about 84 million in all, around 11 million were shared. The repertoire was sequenced with immunoSEQ multiplex PCR; TCRdb's copy has only in-frame clones and lacks some. V, J and clone size were drawn from that table, and D and trimming were deduced from the DNA. In the table there are around 98,000 clones, under 80% of which are singletons. With regard to this clone: Its antigen is currently unknown.

Points from the study as a whole: Near-uniform donor sequencing depth was presumed by presence/absence analyses. Later findings reportedly placed an Asian-associated ancestry cluster below the approximately 620-donor mean for N-insertions. Later on, a genetic analysis was performed. It linked a missense variant in DCLRE1C with V- and J-gene trimming of TCR beta.

V lost 0 bases to trimming and J lost 4 bases; unmatched junction nucleotides: 4. This CDR3 is 15 amino acids long. CDR1 is SGHTA and CDR2 is FQGNSA in the germline V gene. The TCR originated in a human donor in good health. The V gene is TRBV7-2, the J gene TRBJ2-3, with 7 bases identical to TRBD2. The sequenced sample was PBMCs. The CDR3 DNA follows: TGTGCCAGCAGCTTAGCGGGGGGGAGGCCAGATACGCAGTATTTT. Protein product: CASSLAGGRPDTQYF.